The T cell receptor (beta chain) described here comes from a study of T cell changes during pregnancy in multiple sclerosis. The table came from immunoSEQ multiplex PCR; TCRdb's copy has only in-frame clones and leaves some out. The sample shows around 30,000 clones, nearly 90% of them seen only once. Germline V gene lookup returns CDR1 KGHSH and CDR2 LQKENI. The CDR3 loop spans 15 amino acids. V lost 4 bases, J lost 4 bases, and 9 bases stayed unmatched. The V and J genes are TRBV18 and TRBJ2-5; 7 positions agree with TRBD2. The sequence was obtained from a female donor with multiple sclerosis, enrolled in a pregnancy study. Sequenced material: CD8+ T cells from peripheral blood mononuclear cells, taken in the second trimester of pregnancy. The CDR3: CASSLGTTSRETQYF. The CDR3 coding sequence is TGTGCCAGCTCACTAGGGACTACCTCGAGAGAGACCCAGTACTTC.